The 9 T cell receptor beta chains reported below all come from one sample, sequenced in a study of blood T cell repertoires in COVID-19. Sequenced by immunoSEQ multiplex PCR; TCRdb stores in-frame clones only, minus some. The repertoire holds approximately 260,000 clones, 90% seen once, with 3.7% in the top ten. Specimen: peripheral blood. These receptors originate from a middle-aged woman with acute or convalescent COVID-19.

The CDR3 reads CASSFTTGGLNQPQHF. In DNA, the CDR3 is TGTGCCAGCAGTTTTACCACAGGGGGCCTCAATCAGCCCCAGCATTTT. V gene TRBV27 combines with J gene TRBJ1-5, with 9 bases aligning to TRBD1. J was trimmed by 3 bases and V by 3 bases; bases with no gene match: 6. The CDR3 runs 16 residues. Germline assignment: CDR1 MNHEY and CDR2 SMNVEV (reference sequence).

The V call is TRBV7-6, the J call TRBJ1-6, with D unclear. V lost 9 bases, J lost 2 bases, and 11 bases lay in between. Germline lookup yields CDR1 SGHVS and CDR2 FNYEAQ. The CDR3 loop spans 14 amino acids. Written as DNA, the CDR3 is TGTGCCAGTCGAGCGGGCCCCTATAATTCACCCCTCCACTTT. Translated: CASRAGPYNSPLHF.

The V and J genes are TRBV24-1 and TRBJ2-3, with 7 bases aligning to TRBD1. The CDR3 spans 15 residues. Germline lookup yields CDR1 KGHDR and CDR2 SFDVKD. Trimming cost V 2 bases and J 1 base; bases outside gene matches: 2. The CDR3 sequence: CATSDYRGRTDTQYF. The CDR3 DNA reads as TGTGCCACCAGTGATTACAGGGGTCGCACAGATACGCAGTATTTT.

The sample holds one count of this clone. V is TRBV6-5 and J is TRBJ1-2, with D hard to call. The CDR3 runs to 15 residues. Germline CDR1 reads MNHEY; CDR2 reads SVGAGI. The V end lost 0 bases, the J end lost 3 bases, and 11 bases lay between the germline ends. The CDR3 is CASSYSASGYYGYTF. CDR3 sequence (DNA): TGTGCCAGCAGTTACTCCGCCTCGGGGTACTATGGCTACACCTTC.

The chain employs TRBV19 and TRBJ2-5; 15 bases match TRBD2. The junction had 8 bases not matched to a gene; V was cut back by 4 bases and J by 2 bases. Germline CDR1 LNHDA, CDR2 SQIVND (reference sequence). The CDR3 loop spans 18 amino acids. CDR3 protein: CASSRLGLAGGVQETQYF. The CDR3 DNA sequence: TGTGCCAGTAGTAGGTTGGGACTAGCGGGGGGTGTACAAGAGACCCAGTACTTC.

The V gene is TRBV2, the J gene TRBJ1-2; possible D gene TRBD1, 6 bases. This CDR3 has 17 residues. The V and J ends lost 0 bases and 4 bases respectively, with 18 bases between them. The germline V gene has CDR1 SNHLY and CDR2 FYNNEI. The CDR3 loop reads CASSEALFRRGAYGYTF. The CDR3 DNA follows: TGTGCCAGCAGTGAAGCCCTTTTTCGGCGGGGGGCCTATGGCTACACCTTC.

The J gene is TRBJ1-2, the V gene TRBV19; D call uncertain. The CDR3 consists of 15 residues. Germline-derived CDR1 and CDR2 are LNHDA and SQIVND (reference sequence). V lost 4 bases and J 2 bases, leaving 14 bases between the germline ends. CDR3 sequence: CASSTSQSSNYGYTF. The CDR3 nucleotides read TGTGCCAGTAGTACCTCACAGTCATCCAACTATGGCTACACCTTC.

This clone was detected only once. The chain employs TRBV12-3 or TRBV12-4 and TRBJ1-2; D is possibly TRBD1 (6 bases). The CDR3 is made up of 13 amino acids. Trimming pared 6 bases from V and 14 bases from J, leaving 22 bases between. The CDR3 region is CASSEGEGFRRTF. CDR3 in DNA: TGTGCCAGCAGCGAGGGGGAGGGGTTCAGGAGGACCTTC.

V is TRBV5-8 and J is TRBJ2-7; D not resolved. From germline, CDR1 is SGHTS and CDR2 YDEGEE. The CDR3 has 12 residues. With 1 base removed from V and 1 base from J, the gap between germline ends came to 3 bases. The CDR3, as DNA: TGTGCCAGCAGCTTGTATTCCTACGAGCAGTACGTC. It yields the protein CASSLYSYEQYV.